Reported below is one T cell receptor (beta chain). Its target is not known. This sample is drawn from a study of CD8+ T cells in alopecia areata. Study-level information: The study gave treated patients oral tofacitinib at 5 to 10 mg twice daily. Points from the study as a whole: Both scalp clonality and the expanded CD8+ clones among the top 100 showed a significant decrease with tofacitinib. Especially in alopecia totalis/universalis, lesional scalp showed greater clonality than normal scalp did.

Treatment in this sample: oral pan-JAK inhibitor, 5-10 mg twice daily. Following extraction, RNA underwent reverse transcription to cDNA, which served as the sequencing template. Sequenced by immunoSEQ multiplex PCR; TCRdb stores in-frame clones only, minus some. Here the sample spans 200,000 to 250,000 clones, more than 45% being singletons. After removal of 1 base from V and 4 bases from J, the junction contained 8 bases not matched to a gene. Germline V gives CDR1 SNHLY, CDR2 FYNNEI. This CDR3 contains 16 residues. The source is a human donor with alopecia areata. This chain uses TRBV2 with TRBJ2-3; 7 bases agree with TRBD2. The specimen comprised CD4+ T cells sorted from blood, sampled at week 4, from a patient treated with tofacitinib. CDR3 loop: CASSEVGGLGADTQYF. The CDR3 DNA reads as TGTGCCAGCAGTGAAGTCGGGGGGTTGGGTGCAGATACGCAGTATTTT.